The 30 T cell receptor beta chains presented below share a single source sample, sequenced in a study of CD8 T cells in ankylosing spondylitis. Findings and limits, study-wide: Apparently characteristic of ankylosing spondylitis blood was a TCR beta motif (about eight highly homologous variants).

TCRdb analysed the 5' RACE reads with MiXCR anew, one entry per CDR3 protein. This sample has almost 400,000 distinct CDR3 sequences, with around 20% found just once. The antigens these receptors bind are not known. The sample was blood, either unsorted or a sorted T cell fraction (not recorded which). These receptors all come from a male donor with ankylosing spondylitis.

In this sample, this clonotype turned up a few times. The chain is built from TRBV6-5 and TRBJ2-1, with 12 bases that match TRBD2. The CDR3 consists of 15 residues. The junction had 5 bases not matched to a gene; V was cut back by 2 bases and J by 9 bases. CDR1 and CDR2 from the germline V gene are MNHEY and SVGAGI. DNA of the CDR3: TGTGCCAGCAGTTACATGGCTAGCGGGGGGGGTGAGCAGTTCTTC. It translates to CASSYMASGGGEQFF.

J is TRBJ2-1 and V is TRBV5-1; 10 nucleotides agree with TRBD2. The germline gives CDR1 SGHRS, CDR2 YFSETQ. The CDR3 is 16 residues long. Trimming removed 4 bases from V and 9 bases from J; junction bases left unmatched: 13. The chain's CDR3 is CASSNGPSGTSVEQFF. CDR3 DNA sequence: TGCGCCAGCAGCAATGGTCCTTCCGGGACTAGCGTTGAGCAGTTCTTC.

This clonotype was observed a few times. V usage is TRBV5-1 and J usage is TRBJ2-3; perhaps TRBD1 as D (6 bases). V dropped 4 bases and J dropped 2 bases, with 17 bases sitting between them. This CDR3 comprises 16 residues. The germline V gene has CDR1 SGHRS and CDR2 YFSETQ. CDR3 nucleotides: TGCGCCAGCAGCCCCGAACTAGGGGGAAACACAGATACGCAGTATTTT. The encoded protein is CASSPELGGNTDTQYF.

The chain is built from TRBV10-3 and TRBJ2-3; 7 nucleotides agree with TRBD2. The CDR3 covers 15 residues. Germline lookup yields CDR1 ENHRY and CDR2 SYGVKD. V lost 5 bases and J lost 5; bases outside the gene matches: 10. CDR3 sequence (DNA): TGTGCCATCAGTACCGGAACGACTAGCCGAGATACGCAGTATTTT. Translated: CAISTGTTSRDTQYF.

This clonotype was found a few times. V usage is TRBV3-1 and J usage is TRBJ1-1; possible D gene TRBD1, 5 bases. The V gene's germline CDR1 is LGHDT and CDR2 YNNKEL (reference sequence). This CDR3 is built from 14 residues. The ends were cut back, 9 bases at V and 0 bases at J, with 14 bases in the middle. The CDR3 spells CASGGSAMNTEAFF. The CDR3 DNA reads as TGTGCCAGTGGGGGGTCGGCGATGAACACTGAAGCTTTCTTT.

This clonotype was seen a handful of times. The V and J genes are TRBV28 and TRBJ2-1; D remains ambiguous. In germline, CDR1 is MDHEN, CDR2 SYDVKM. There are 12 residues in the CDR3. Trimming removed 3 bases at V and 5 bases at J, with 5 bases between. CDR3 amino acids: CASSFSHNEQFF. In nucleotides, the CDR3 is TGTGCCAGCAGTTTTTCCCACAATGAGCAGTTCTTC.

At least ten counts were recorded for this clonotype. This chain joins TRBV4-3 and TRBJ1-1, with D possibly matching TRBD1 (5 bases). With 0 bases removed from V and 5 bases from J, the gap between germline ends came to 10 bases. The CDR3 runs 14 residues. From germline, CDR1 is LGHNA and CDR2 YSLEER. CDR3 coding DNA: TGCGCCAGCAGCCAAGACTGGGGCGGGACTGAAGCTTTCTTT. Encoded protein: CASSQDWGGTEAFF.

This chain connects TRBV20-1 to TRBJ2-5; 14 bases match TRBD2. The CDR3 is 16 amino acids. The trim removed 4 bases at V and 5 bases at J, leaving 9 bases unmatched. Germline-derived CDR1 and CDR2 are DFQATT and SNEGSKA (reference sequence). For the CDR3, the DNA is TGCAGTGCTACCCGACTAGCGGGAGGGCCAGATGAGACCCAGTACTTC. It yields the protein CSATRLAGGPDETQYF.

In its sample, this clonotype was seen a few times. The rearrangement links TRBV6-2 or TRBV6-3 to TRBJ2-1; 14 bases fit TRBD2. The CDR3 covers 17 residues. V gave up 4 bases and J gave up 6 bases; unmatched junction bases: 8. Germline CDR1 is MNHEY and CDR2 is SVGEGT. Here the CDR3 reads CASSFRPGLAGVNEQFF. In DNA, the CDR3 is TGTGCCAGCAGTTTTCGGCCGGGACTAGCGGGAGTCAATGAGCAGTTCTTC.

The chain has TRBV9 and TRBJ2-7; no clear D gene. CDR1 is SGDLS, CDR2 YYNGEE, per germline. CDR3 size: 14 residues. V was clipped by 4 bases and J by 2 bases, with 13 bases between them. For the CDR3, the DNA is TGTGCCAGCAGCCCGGGTTGGTCGGCCTACGAGCAGTACTTC. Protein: CASSPGWSAYEQYF.

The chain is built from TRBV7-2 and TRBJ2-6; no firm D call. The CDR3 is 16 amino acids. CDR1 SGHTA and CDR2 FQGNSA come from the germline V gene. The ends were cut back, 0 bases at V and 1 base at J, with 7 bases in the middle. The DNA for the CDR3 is TGTGCCAGCAGCTTAGCCTCTGGATCTGGGGCCAACGTCCTGACTTTC. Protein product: CASSLASGSGANVLTF.

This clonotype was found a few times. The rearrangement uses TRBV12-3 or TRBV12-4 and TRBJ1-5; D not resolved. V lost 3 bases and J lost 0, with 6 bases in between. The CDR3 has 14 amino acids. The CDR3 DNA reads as TGTGCCAGCAGTTTCTTTGATAGCAATCAGCCCCAGCATTTT. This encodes CASSFFDSNQPQHF.

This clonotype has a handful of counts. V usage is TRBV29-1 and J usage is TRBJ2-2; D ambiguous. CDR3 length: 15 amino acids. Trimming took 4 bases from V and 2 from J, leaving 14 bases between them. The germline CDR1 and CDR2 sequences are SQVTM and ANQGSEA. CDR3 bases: TGCAGCGTTGTCAGGTCTTCCAGAAACACCGGGGAGCTGTTTTTT. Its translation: CSVVRSSRNTGELFF.

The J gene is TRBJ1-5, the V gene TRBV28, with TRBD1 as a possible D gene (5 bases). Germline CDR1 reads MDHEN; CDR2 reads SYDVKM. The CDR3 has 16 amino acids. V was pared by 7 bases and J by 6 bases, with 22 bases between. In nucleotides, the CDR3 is TGTGCCAGCACCGTCGGTGCAGGTTGGGACCGTCAGCCCCAGCATTTT. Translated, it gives CASTVGAGWDRQPQHF. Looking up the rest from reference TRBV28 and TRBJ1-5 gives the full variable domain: DVKVTQSSRYLVKRTGEKVFLECVQDMDHENMFWYRQDPGLGLRLIYFSYDVKMKEKGDIPEGYSVSREKKERFSLILESASTNQTSMYLCASTVGAGWDRQPQHFGDGTRLSIL.

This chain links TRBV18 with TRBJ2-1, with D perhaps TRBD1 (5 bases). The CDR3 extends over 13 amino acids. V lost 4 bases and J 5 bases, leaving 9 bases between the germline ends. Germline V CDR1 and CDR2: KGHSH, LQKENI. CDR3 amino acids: CASSQEQDNEQFF. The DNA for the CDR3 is TGTGCCAGCTCACAGGAACAGGACAATGAGCAGTTCTTC.

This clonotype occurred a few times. CDR3 sequence: CSAFPASGQTDTQYF. The CDR3 DNA reads as TGCAGTGCTTTCCCGGCTAGCGGTCAAACAGATACGCAGTATTTT. The chain combines TRBV20-1 with TRBJ2-3; 7 bases align to TRBD2. The CDR3 spans 15 residues. The V gene's germline CDR1 is DFQATT and CDR2 SNEGSKA (reference sequence). With V trimmed by 5 bases and J by 3 bases, 11 bases remained unmatched.

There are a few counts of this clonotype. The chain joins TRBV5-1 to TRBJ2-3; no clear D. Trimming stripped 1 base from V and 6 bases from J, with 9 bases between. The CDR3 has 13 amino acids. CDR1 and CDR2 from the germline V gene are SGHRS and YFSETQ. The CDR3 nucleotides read TGCGCCAGCAGCTTGTGGCTAACGGATACGCAGTATTTT. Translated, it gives CASSLWLTDTQYF.

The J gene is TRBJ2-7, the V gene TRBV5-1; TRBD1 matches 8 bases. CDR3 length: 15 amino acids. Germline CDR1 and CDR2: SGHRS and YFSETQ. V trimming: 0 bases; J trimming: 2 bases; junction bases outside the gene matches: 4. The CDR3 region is CASSLGRDRTYEQYF. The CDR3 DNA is TGCGCCAGCAGCTTGGGCCGGGACAGGACCTACGAGCAGTACTTC.

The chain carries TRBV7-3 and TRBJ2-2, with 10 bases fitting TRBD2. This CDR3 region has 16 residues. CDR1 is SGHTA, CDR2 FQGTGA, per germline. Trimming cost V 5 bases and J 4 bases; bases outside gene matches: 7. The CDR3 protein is CASSPTVAGGTGELFF. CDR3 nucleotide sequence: TGTGCCAGCAGCCCCACGGTAGCGGGAGGCACCGGGGAGCTGTTTTTT.

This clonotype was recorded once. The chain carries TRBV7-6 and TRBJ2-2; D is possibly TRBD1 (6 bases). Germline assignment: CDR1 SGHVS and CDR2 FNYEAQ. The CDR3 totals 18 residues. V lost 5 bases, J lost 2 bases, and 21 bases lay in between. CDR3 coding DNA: TGTGCCAGCAGCCAGAGACTTATAGGGGGATTAAACACCGGGGAGCTGTTTTTT. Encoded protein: CASSQRLIGGLNTGELFF.

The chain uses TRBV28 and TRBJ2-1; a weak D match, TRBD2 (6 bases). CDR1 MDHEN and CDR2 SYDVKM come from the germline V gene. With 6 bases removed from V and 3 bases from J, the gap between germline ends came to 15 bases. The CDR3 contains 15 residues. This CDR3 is CASSSLLAYYNEQFF. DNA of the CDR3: TGTGCCAGCAGCTCGCTCCTAGCGTACTACAATGAGCAGTTCTTC.

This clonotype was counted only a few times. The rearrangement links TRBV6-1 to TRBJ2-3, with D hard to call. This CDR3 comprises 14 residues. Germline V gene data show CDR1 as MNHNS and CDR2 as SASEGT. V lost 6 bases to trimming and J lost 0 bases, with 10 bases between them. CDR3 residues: CASRRTASTDTQYF. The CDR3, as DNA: TGTGCCAGCAGAAGGACGGCTAGCACAGATACGCAGTATTTT.

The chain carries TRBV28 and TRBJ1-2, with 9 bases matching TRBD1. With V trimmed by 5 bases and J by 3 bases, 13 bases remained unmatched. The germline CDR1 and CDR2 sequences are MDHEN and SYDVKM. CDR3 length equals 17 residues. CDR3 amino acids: CASSATGTGSSYYGYTF. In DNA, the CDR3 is TGTGCCAGCAGTGCAACCGGGACAGGGAGTTCGTACTATGGCTACACCTTC.

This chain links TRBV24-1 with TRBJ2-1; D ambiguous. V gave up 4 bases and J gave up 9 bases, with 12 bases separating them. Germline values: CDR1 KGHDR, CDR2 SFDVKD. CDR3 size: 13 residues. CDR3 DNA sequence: TGTGCCACCAGTGAGCCACTTACCAGTGAGCAGTTCTTC. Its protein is CATSEPLTSEQFF.

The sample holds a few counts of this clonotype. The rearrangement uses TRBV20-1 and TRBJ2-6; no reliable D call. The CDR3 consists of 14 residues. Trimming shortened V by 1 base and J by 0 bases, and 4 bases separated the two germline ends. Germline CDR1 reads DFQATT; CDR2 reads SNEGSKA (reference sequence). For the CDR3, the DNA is TGCAGTGCTAGAGCCTTCTCTGGGGCCAACGTCCTGACTTTC. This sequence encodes CSARAFSGANVLTF.

This CDR3 reads CASSYPGQGRYEQYF. For the CDR3, the DNA is TGTGCCAGCAGTTACCCGGGACAGGGCAGATACGAGCAGTACTTC. The chain couples TRBV12-3 or TRBV12-4 to TRBJ2-7, with 9 bases identical to TRBD1. The CDR3 consists of 15 residues. After removal of 4 bases from V and 4 bases from J, the junction contained 8 bases not matched to a gene.

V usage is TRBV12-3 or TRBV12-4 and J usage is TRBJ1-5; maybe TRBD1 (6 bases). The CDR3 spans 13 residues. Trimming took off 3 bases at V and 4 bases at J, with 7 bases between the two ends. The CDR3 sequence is CASSFGQNQPQHF. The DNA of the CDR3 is TGTGCCAGCAGTTTCGGACAGAATCAGCCCCAGCATTTT.

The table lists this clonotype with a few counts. CDR3 in amino acids: CASSQDLTRSNEKLFF. DNA of the CDR3: TGTGCCAGCAGCCAAGACCTGACACGGTCGAATGAAAAACTGTTTTTT. The chain recombines TRBV3-1 with TRBJ1-4; D unresolved. The CDR3 runs 16 residues. V was shortened by 0 bases and J by 5 bases, with 13 bases between the two germline ends. Germline-derived CDR1 and CDR2 are LGHDT and YNNKEL (reference sequence).

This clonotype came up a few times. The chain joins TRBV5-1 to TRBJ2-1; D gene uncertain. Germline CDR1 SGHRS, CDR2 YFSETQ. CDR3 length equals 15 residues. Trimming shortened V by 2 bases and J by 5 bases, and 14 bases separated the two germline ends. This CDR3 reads CASSFLGSLDNEQFF. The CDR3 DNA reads TGCGCCAGCAGCTTTTTGGGATCTTTGGACAATGAGCAGTTCTTC.

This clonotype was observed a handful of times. The CDR3 DNA reads TGCAGCGTGGGGCCTTACGGACAGGGGGCCGATGAAGCTTTCTTT. Its translation: CSVGPYGQGADEAFF. This chain connects TRBV29-1 to TRBJ1-1; 11 bases align to TRBD1. CDR1 is SQVTM, CDR2 ANQGSEA, per germline. The CDR3 consists of 15 residues. The V segment lost 6 bases and the J segment 7 bases; nucleotides outside the gene matches: 13.